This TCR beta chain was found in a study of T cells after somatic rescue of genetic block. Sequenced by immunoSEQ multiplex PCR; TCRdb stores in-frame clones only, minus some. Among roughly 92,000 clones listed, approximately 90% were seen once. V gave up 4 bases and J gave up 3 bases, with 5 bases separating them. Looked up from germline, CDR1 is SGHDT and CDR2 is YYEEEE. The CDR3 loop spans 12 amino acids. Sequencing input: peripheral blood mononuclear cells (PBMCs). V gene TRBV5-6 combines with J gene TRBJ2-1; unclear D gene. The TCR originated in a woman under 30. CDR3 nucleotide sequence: TGTGCCAGCAGCGGGGACTACAATGAGCAGTTCTTC. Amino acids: CASSGDYNEQFF.